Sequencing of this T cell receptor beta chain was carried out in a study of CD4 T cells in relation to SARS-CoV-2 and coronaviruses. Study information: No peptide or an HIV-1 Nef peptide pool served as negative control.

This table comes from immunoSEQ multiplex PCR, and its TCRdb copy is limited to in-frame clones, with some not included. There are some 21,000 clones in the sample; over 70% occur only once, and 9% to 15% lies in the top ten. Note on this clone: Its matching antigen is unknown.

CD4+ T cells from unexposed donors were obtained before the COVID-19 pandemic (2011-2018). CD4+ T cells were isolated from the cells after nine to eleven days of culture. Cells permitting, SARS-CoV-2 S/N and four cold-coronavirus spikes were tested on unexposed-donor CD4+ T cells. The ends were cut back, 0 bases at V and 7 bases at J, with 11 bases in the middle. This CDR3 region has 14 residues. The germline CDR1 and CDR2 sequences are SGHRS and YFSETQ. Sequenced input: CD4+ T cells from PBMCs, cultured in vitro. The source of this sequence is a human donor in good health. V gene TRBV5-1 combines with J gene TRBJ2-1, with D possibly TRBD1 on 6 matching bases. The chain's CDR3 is CASSLDAGDNEQFF. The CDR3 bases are TGCGCCAGCAGCTTGGACGCAGGGGATAATGAGCAGTTCTTC.